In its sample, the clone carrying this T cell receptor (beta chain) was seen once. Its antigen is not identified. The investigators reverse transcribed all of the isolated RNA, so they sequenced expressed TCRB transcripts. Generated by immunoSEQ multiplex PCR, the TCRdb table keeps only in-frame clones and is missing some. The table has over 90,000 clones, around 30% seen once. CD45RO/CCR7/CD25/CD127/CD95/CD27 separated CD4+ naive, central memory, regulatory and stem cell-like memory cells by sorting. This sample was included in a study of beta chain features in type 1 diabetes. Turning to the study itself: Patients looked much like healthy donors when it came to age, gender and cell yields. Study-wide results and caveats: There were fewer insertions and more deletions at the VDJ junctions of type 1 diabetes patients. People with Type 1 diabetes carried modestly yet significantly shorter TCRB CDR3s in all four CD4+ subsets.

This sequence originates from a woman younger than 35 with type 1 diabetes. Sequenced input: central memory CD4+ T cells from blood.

CDR3 protein: CASSLEGQRTNQPQHF. CDR3 DNA: TGTGCCAGCAGCTTAGAGGGACAGCGTACTAATCAGCCCCAGCATTTT. The V and J genes are TRBV7-2 and TRBJ1-5; the match to TRBD1 covers 7 bases. Germline CDR1 reads SGHTA; CDR2 reads FQGNSA. CDR3 length: 16 residues. Trimming removed 1 base from V and 4 bases from J; junction bases left unmatched: 7.